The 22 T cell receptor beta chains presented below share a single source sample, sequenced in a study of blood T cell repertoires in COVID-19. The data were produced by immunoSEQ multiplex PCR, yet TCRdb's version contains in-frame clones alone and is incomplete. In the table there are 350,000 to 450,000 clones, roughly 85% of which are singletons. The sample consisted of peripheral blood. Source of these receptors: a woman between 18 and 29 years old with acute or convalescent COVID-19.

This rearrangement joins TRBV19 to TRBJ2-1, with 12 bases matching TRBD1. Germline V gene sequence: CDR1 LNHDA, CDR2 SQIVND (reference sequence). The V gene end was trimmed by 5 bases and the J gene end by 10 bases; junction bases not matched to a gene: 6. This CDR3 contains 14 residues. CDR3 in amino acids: CASSPGQGAGEQFF. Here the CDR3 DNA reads TGTGCCAGTAGTCCGGGACAGGGGGCTGGCGAGCAGTTCTTC.

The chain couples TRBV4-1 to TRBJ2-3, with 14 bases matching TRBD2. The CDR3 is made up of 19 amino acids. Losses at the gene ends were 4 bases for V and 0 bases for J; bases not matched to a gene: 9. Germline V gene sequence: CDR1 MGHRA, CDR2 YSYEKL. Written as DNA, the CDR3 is TGCGCCAGCAGCCGGTCGACTAGCGGGGGGGTCATGAGCACAGATACGCAGTATTTT. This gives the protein CASSRSTSGGVMSTDTQYF.

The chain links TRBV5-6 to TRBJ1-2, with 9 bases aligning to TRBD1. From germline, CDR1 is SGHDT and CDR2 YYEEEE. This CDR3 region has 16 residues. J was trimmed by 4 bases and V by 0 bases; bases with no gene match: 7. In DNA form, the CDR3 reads TGTGCCAGCAGCTTGGCTTGGGACAGGGAAGTCTATGGCTACACCTTC. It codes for CASSLAWDREVYGYTF.

The CDR3 sequence is CASSVLQETQYF. The CDR3 nucleotides read TGTGCCAGCAGCGTCTTGCAAGAGACCCAGTACTTC. The J gene is TRBJ2-5, the V gene TRBV2; no clear D. Trimming took 6 bases from V and 2 from J, leaving 7 bases between them. Germline CDR1 SNHLY, CDR2 FYNNEI. This CDR3 contains 12 residues.

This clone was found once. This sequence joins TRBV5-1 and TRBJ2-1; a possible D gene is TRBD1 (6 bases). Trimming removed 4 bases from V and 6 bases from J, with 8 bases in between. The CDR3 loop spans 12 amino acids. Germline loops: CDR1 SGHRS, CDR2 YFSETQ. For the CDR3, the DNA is TGCGCCAGCAGCCCACAGGGCAATGAGCAGTTCTTC. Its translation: CASSPQGNEQFF.

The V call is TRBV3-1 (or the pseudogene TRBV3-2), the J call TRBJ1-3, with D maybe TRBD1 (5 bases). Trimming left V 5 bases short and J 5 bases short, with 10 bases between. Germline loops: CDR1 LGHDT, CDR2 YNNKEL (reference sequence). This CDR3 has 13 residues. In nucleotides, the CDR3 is TGTGCCAGCAGCGGGGGGACCCGAAACACCATATATTTT. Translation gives CASSGGTRNTIYF.

The CDR3 bases are TGTGCCAGCTCCGGAGGTCCGAACACTGAAGCTTTCTTT. Translating gives CASSGGPNTEAFF. This chain links TRBV18 with TRBJ1-1; D gene ambiguous. This CDR3 is built from 13 residues. Trimming stripped 6 bases from V and 1 base from J, with 9 bases between. Germline-derived CDR1 and CDR2 are KGHSH and LQKENI. The entire variable domain, with the rest obtained from reference TRBV18 and TRBJ1-1, is as follows: NAGVMQNPRHLVRRRGQEARLRCSPMKGHSHVYWYRQLPEEGLKFMVYLQKENIIDESGMPKERFSAEFPKEGPSILRIQQVVRGDSAAYFCASSGGPNTEAFFGQGTRLTVV.

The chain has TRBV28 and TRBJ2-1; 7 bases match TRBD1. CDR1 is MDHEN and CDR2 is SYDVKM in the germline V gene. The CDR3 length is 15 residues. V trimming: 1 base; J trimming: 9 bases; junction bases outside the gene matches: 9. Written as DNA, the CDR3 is TGTGCCAGCAGTTTATCGGGCAGGGGGATGGTTGAGCAGTTCTTC. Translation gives CASSLSGRGMVEQFF.

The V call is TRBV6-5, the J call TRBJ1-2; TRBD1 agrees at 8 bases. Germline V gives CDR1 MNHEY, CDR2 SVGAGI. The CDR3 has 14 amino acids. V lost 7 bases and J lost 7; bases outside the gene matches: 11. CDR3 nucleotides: TGTGCCAGCATATCGGGGGCAGGGGGCTTTGGCTACACCTTC. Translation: CASISGAGGFGYTF.

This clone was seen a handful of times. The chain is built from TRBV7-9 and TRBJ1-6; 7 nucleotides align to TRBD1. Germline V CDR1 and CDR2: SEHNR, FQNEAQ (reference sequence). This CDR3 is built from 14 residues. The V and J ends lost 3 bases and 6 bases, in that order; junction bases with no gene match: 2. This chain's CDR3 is CASSFGQVNSPLHF. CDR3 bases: TGTGCCAGCAGCTTCGGACAGGTTAATTCACCCCTCCACTTT.

The CDR3 sequence: CASSFGLAGGPSYNEQFF. The CDR3 DNA reads TGTGCCAGCAGCTTCGGACTAGCGGGAGGCCCCTCCTACAATGAGCAGTTCTTC. V usage is TRBV13 and J usage is TRBJ2-1; 14 bases map to TRBD2. Germline assignment: CDR1 PRHDT and CDR2 FYEKMQ (reference sequence). V lost 3 bases and J lost 0; bases outside the gene matches: 4. The CDR3 consists of 18 residues.

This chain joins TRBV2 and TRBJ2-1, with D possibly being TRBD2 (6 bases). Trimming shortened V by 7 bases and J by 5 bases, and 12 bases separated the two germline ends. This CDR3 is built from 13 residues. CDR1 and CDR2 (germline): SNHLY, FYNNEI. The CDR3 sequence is CASKRDFNNEQFF. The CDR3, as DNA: TGTGCCAGCAAAAGGGACTTCAACAATGAGCAGTTCTTC.

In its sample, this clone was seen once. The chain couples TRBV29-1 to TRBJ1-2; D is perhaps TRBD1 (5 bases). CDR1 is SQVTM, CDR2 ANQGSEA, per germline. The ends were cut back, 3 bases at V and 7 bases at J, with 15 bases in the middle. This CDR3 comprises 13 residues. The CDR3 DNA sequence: TGCAGCGTTGAGAACAGGCAGCAGGGTGGCTACACCTTC. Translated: CSVENRQQGGYTF.

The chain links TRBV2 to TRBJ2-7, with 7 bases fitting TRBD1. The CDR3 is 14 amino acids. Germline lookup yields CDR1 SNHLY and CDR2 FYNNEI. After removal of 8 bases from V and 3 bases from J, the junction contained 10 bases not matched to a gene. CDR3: CASADRVGRYEQYF. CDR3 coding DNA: TGTGCCAGCGCCGACAGGGTGGGTCGCTACGAGCAGTACTTC.

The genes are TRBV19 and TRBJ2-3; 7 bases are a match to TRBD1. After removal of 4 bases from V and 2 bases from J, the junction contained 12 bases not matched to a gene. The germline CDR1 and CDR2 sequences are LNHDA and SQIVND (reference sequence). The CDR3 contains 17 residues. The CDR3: CASSTHSRTGNTDTQYF. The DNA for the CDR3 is TGTGCCAGTAGTACCCATTCACGGACAGGAAACACAGATACGCAGTATTTT.

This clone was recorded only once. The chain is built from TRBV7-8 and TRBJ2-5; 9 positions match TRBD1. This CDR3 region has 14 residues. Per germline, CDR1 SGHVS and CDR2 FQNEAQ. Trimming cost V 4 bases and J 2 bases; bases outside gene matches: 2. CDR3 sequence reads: CASSSTGGQETQYF. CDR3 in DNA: TGTGCCAGCAGCTCGACAGGGGGACAAGAGACCCAGTACTTC.

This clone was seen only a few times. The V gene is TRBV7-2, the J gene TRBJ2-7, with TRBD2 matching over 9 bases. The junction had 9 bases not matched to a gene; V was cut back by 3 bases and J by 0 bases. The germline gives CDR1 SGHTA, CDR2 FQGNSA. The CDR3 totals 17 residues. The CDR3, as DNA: TGTGCCAGCAGCTTCGGGGGGCTAGCGGGACTCTCCTACGAGCAGTACTTC. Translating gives CASSFGGLAGLSYEQYF.

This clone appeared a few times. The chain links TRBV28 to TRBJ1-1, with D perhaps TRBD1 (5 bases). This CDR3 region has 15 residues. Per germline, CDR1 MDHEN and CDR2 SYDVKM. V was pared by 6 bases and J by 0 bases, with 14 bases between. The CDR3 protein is CASRDSQGLNTEAFF. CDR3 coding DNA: TGTGCCAGCAGGGATTCTCAGGGCTTGAACACTGAAGCTTTCTTT.

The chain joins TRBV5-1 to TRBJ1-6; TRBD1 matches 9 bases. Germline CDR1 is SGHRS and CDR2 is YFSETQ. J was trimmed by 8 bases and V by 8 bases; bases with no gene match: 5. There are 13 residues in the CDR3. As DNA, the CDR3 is TGCGCCAGTGGGGACAGGGAGGATTCACCCCTCCACTTT. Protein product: CASGDREDSPLHF.

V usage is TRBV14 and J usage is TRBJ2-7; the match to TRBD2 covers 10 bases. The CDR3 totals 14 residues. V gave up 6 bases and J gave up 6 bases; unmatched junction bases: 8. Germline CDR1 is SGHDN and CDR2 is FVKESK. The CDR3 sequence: CASSPSGGAGEQYF. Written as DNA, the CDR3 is TGTGCCAGCAGTCCCAGCGGGGGGGCCGGCGAGCAGTACTTC.

CDR3 sequence (DNA): TGTGCCATCTCGGGAACCTACTATGGCTACACCTTC. It is translated as CAISGTYYGYTF. The chain has TRBV10-3 and TRBJ1-2; D gene uncertain. This CDR3 is built from 12 residues. Trimming cost V 8 bases and J 3 bases, with 10 bases left between them. CDR1 is ENHRY and CDR2 is SYGVKD in the germline V gene.

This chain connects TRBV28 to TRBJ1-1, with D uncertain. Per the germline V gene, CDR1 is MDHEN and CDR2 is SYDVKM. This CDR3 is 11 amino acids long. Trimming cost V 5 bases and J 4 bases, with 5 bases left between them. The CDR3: CASSRGTEAFF. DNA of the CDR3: TGTGCCAGCAGTCGAGGCACTGAAGCTTTCTTT.